The rows below give T cell receptor beta chains drawn from one sample of a study of blood T cell repertoires in COVID-19. Data came from immunoSEQ multiplex PCR; TCRdb stores just in-frame clones and leaves some out. The repertoire holds 250,000 to 350,000 clones, with 89% as singletons. Sequences were obtained from peripheral blood. The source is a woman aged 60-70 years with acute or convalescent COVID-19. The conserved cysteine and the conserved F or W are not part of the CDR3 here. The D gene is left open where the match is weak.

d_gene | v_gene | CDR3aa
TRBD1 | TRBV5-1 | ASSLQGDPGETQY
. | TRBV6-6 | ASSASTVGEQY
TRBD1 | TRBV6-2/TRBV6-3 | ASSQDRAGTGELF
TRBD2 | TRBV5-1 | ASSLAGGNTF
. | TRBV6-5 | ASSYVSGNEQY
. | TRBV7-2 | ASSLRPGTNEKLF
. | TRBV2 | ASSEPAYYEQY
. | TRBV21-1 | ASSVRERKTPRDRVYNEQF
. | TRBV7-2 | ASSPNSGAQAF
. | TRBV5-4 | ASSQTGPSYNEQF
TRBD1 | TRBV6-2/TRBV6-3 | ASSYSSGTVDGYT
TRBD1 | TRBV7-3 | ASSDDSDRAGANVLT
. | TRBV27 | ASSRKSSYEQY
. | TRBV19 | ASKGGGAGLSYEQY
. | TRBV6-5 | ASSTGETQY
. | TRBV28 | ASSLGGASNYEQY
TRBD2 | TRBV5-4 | ASSLAGGAHEQY
TRBD1 | TRBV3-1/TRBV3-2 | ASSPYTGDTEAF
TRBD1 | TRBV2 | ASSGQGGHEKLF
TRBD1 | TRBV24-1 | ATSATDRVNQPQH
. | TRBV4-1 | ASSQLLSLNTEAF
. | TRBV6-5 | ASSSGSSREKLF
. | TRBV4-2 | ASSRSSGATEAF
TRBD1 | TRBV15 | ATGYRDRGLQY
. | TRBV7-2 | ASSLAGGGSIGLNTEAF
TRBD2 | TRBV27 | ASSFPRLAGGSYNEQF
. | TRBV27 | ASRDSPRANEKLF
. | TRBV20-1 | SASYGTGGDTQY
. | TRBV18 | ASSPRWGSRESGELF
. | TRBV28 | ASSLLNGGTEAF
. | TRBV2 | ASSVQKSLSGYT
TRBD1 | TRBV6-5 | ASRRTGGSTDTQY
TRBD1 | TRBV7-3 | ASSLPGGALGYT
. | TRBV7-3 | ASSLDSTGELF
TRBD2 | TRBV30 | AWSGGTSGNNEQF
TRBD1 | TRBV7-9 | ASSLASGTGTVETQY
. | TRBV7-9 | ASSPLFEQY
TRBD1 | TRBV11-3 | ASSLGVGQGKNTEAF
TRBD1 | TRBV7-6 | ASSFHRQGWNTGELF
. | TRBV30 | AWSGQALIGNEQF
TRBD2 | TRBV5-1 | ASSLRGNRNTDTQY
TRBD2 | TRBV25-1 | ASSAAGVVYEQY
TRBD1 | TRBV20-1 | SMTGDYGYT
. | TRBV11-2 | ASSLAGHVSGNTIY
. | TRBV3-1/TRBV3-2 | ASSQDAGQNTDTQY
. | TRBV7-3 | ASSLGGAQDYGYT
TRBD2 | TRBV4-3 | ASSPTSKGLAGGETQY
. | TRBV28 | ASSYRWGQHGGSPDTQY
TRBD2 | TRBV4-2 | ASSQGPGGGGYYEQY
TRBD1 | TRBV9 | ASSPSIGGEGYT
TRBD1 | TRBV9 | ASSSTGVYTEAF
. | TRBV28 | AVGGGSYEQY